Listed below are T cell receptor beta chains from one sample, sequenced in a study of blood T cell repertoires in COVID-19. Libraries were prepared by immunoSEQ multiplex PCR; TCRdb keeps only in-frame clonotypes and omits some of them. Of about 54,000 clones listed, 70% to 90% are singletons. The sequenced material came from peripheral blood. The receptors stem from a human donor in a cohort sampled during active COVID-19. Each CDR3 is given with its conserved first and last residue.

v_gene | CDR3aa
TRBV5-1 | CASSSGQGAADTQYF
TRBV7-8 | CASSYPRGGGIRTQYF
TRBV5-1 | CASSLTGQAHNSPLHF
TRBV3-1/TRBV3-2 | CASSPGVAGAPRSYNEQFF
TRBV19 | CASSIEVMRTEAFF
TRBV2 | CASSLQGAHQPQHF
TRBV9 | CASSVTPGLVQETQYF
TRBV19 | CASSIASGTGELFF
TRBV18 | CASSPLLTSGTDTQYF
TRBV3-1/TRBV3-2 | CASRPGYTYTGELFF
TRBV25-1 | CASTGRNGLGELFF
TRBV7-8 | CASRDSEGISNQPQHF
TRBV5-8 | CASSLGQNEKLFF
TRBV19 | CASSIDAGGPDTQYF
TRBV5-1 | CASSSQGYYTF
TRBV19 | CASSPTVTGNTIYF
TRBV5-1 | CASSLEMQGYSNSPLHF
TRBV7-8 | CASSPGQGGVYGYTF
TRBV13 | CASSQRWDRGPRSSYEQYF
TRBV5-1 | CASSPDRGQTLNSPLHF
TRBV5-4 | CASSSQGGYGYTF
TRBV5-4 | CASLGGTSATEAFF
TRBV5-1 | CASRHRDRASSNEQFF
TRBV9 | CASSVAQASEGYTF
TRBV6-6 | CASSDRGTEAFF
TRBV6-6 | CASSRPPGNTGEPQHF
TRBV28 | CASSSGTTMVHEQYF
TRBV6-6 | CASRDRGREDGYTF
TRBV5-4 | CASSLGGLAGHTDTQYF
TRBV18 | CASSLRTGVRDTEAFF
TRBV30 | CAWMAAGALYNEQFF
TRBV7-2 | CASSYNRGTYEQYF
TRBV4-1 | CASSRAESAYEQYF
TRBV3-1/TRBV3-2 | CASSQSPGLAGVNEQFF
TRBV2 | CASRLLRDTGEAFF
TRBV20-1 | CSASRKQGAKNIQYF
TRBV5-1 | CASSLGGRHTDTQYF
TRBV11-2 | CASSQQGPQETQYF
TRBV5-4 | CASSLWQGTGELFF
TRBV4-2 | CASSPTLLNTGELFF
TRBV14 | CASSLLGTGPLTGELFF
TRBV7-9 | CASSLLALRKRRTEAFF